This T cell receptor beta chain is from a study of blood T cell repertoires in COVID-19. Looking at the study overall: Sites in the United States, Italy and Spain provided acute and convalescent COVID-19 samples.

Libraries were prepared by immunoSEQ multiplex PCR; TCRdb keeps only in-frame clonotypes and omits some of them. The sample records 150,000 to 200,000 clones, about four fifths being singletons. Germline trimming cut 3 bases from V and 3 bases from J; bases unmatched to any gene: 4. Per the germline V gene, CDR1 is KGHDR and CDR2 is SFDVKD. The CDR3 consists of 16 residues. This TCR was recovered from a man aged 60 to 69 with active or convalescent COVID-19. The chain has TRBV24-1 and TRBJ2-3, with 11 bases identical to TRBD2. The sample comprised peripheral blood. CDR3 residues: CATSDPTSGATDTQYF. In DNA form, the CDR3 reads TGTGCCACCAGTGATCCGACTAGCGGGGCGACAGATACGCAGTATTTT.